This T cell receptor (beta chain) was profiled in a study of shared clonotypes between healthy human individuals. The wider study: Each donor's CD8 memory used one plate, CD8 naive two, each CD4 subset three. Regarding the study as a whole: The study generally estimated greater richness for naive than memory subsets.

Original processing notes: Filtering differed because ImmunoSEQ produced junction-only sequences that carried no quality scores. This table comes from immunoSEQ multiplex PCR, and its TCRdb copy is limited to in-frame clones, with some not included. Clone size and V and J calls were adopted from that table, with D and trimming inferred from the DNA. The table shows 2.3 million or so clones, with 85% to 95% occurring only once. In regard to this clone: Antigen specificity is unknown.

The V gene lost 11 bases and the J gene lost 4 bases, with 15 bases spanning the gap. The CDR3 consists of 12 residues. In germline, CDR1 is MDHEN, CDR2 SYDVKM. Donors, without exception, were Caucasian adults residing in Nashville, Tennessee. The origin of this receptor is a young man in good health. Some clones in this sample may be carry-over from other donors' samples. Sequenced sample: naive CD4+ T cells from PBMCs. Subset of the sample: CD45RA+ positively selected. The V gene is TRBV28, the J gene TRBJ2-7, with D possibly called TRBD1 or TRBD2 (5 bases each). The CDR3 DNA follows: TGTGCCGCTGGGGACGGGGAATACGAGCAGTACTTC. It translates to CAAGDGEYEQYF.